The 3 T cell receptor beta chains presented below share a single source sample, sequenced in a study of cytomegalovirus exposure and HLA in healthy donors. A multiplex PCR was run with 60 Vbeta primers and 13 Jbeta primers. TCRdb keeps only in-frame clones here, not all; method: immunoSEQ multiplex PCR. The sample contains 130,000 or so clones, around four fifths of which appear only once. The material sequenced was PBMCs. The source of these receptors is a female donor in good health and CMV-seronegative.

The rearrangement links TRBV13 to TRBJ2-1, with 8 bases that match TRBD1. This CDR3 has 14 residues. The V segment lost 5 bases and the J segment 6 bases; nucleotides outside the gene matches: 6. CDR1 is PRHDT, CDR2 FYEKMQ, per germline (reference sequence). This chain's CDR3 is CASSPDRVGNEQFF. The CDR3 DNA follows: TGTGCCAGCAGCCCGGACAGGGTTGGCAATGAGCAGTTCTTC.

The sample holds a few counts of this clone. The chain has TRBV6-1 and TRBJ1-1; a weak D match, TRBD1 (6 bases). Germline assignment: CDR1 MNHNS and CDR2 SASEGT. CDR3 length equals 14 residues. V dropped 6 bases and J dropped 5 bases, with 16 bases sitting between them. In nucleotides, the CDR3 is TGTGCCAGCAGAAACAGGGCGACGGGGACTGAAGCTTTCTTT. Translated: CASRNRATGTEAFF.

This clone was seen more than once but under ten times. This chain connects TRBV28 to TRBJ1-6; 7 nucleotides agree with TRBD1. Germline CDR1 and CDR2: MDHEN and SYDVKM. J was trimmed by 10 bases and V by 5 bases; bases with no gene match: 5. The CDR3 loop spans 13 amino acids. Written as DNA, the CDR3 is TGTGCCAGCAGTCCACCGACAGGGTCACCCCTCCACTTT. Encoded protein: CASSPPTGSPLHF. The variable domain in full, with the rest retrieved from reference TRBV28 and TRBJ1-6, is DVKVTQSSRYLVKRTGEKVFLECVQDMDHENMFWYRQDPGLGLRLIYFSYDVKMKEKGDIPEGYSVSREKKERFSLILESASTNQTSMYLCASSPPTGSPLHFGNGTRLTVT.